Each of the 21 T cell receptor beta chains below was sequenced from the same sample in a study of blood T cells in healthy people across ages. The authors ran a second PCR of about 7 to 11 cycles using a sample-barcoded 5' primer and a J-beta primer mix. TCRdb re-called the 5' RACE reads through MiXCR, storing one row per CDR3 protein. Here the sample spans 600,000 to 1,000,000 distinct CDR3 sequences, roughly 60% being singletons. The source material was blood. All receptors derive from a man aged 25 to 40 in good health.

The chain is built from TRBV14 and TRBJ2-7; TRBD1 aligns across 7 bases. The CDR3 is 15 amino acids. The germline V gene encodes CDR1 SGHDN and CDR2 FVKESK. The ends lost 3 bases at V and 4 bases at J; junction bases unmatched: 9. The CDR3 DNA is TGTGCCAGCAGCCAGGAAGGCAGGGGGTTGTACGAGCAGTACTTC. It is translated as CASSQEGRGLYEQYF.

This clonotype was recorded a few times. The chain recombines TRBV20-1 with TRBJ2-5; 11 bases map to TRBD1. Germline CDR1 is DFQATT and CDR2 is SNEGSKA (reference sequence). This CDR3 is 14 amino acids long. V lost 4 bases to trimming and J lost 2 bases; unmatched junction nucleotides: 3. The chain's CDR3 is CSATGQGAQETQYF. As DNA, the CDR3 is TGCAGTGCTACTGGACAGGGGGCACAAGAGACCCAGTACTTC.

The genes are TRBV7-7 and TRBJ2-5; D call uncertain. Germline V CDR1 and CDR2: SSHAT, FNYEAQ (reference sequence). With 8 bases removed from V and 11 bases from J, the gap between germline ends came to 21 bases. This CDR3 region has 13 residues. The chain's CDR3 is CASSTSAGNEQYF. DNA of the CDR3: TGTGCCAGCTCAACCTCGGCCGGCAATGAGCAGTACTTC.

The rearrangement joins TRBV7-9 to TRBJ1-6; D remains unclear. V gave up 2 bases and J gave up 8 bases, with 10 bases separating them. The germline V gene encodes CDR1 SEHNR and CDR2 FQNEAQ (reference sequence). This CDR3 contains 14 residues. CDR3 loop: CASSLSAGYSPLHF. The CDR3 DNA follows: TGTGCCAGCAGCTTATCGGCCGGATATTCACCCCTCCACTTT.

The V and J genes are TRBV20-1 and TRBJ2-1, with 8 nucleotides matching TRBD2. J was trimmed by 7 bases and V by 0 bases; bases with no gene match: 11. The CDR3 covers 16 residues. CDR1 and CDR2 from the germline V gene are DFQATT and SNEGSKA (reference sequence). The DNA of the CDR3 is TGCAGTGCTAGAGACGCCGGGACTAGTGCCCCGAATGAGCAGTTCTTC. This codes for CSARDAGTSAPNEQFF.

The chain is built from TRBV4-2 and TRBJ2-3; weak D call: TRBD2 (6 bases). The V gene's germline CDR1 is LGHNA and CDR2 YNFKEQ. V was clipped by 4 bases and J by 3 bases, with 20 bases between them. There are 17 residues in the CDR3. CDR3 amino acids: CASSLAAPVHGTDTQYF. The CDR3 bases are TGTGCCAGCAGCCTAGCGGCCCCCGTTCACGGGACAGATACGCAGTATTTT.

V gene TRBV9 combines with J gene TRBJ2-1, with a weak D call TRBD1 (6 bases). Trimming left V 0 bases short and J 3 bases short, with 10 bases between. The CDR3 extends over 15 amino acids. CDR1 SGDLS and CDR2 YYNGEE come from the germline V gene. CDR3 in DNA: TGTGCCAGCAGCGTAGCAGGGGCCGTCTACAATGAGCAGTTCTTC. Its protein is CASSVAGAVYNEQFF.

The DNA of the CDR3 is TGTGCCAGCGGGTCTGAGTACAATGAGCAGTTCTTC. Translation gives CASGSEYNEQFF. The chain uses TRBV2 and TRBJ2-1; no firm D call. CDR1 and CDR2 (germline): SNHLY, FYNNEI. The CDR3 sequence is 12 residues long. The V and J ends lost 8 bases and 4 bases respectively, with 9 bases between them.

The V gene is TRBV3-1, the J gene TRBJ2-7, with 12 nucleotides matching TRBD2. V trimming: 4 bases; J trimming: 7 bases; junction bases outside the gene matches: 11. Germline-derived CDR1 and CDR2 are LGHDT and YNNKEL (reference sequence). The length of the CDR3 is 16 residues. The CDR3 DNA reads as TGTGCCAGCAGCCCTAGCGGGGGGGCCTTCGACAATGAGCAGTACTTC. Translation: CASSPSGGAFDNEQYF.

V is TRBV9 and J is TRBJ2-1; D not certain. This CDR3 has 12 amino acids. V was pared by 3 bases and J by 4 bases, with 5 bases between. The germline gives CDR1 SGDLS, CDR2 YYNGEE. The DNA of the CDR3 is TGTGCCAGCAGCGGAAATTACAATGAGCAGTTCTTC. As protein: CASSGNYNEQFF.

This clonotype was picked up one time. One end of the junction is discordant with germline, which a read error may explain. CDR3: CSVVLSHNGQFF. The CDR3, as DNA: TGCAGCGTTGTATTGTCCCACAATGGGCAGTTCTTC. V gene TRBV29-1 combines with J gene TRBJ2-1; D not resolved. CDR1 is SQVTM and CDR2 is ANQGSEA in the germline V gene. This CDR3 region has 12 residues.

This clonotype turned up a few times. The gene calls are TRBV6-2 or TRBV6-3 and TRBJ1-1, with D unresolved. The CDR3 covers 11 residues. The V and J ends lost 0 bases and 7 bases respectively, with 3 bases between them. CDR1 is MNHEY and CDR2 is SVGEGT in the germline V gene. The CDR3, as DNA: TGTGCCAGCAGTTACTCCTTTGAAGCTTTCTTT. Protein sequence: CASSYSFEAFF.

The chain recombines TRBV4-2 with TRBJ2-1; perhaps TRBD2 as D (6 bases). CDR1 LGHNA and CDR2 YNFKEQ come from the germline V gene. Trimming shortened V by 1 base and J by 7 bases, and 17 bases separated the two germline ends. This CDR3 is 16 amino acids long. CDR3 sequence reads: CASSQASGVVPNEQFF. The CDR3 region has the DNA TGTGCCAGCAGCCAAGCCTCGGGGGTTGTTCCGAATGAGCAGTTCTTC.

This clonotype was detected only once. Written as DNA, the CDR3 is TGTGCCAGCAGCACCACCAGTAAAGGGGCCGAGCAGTACTTC. Protein product: CASSTTSKGAEQYF. V gene TRBV7-2 combines with J gene TRBJ2-7; TRBD1 might be the D (5 bases). The CDR3 contains 14 residues. Germline V CDR1 and CDR2: SGHTA, FQGNSA. The V gene lost 5 bases and the J gene lost 6 bases, with 17 bases spanning the gap. Full variable domain (outside the CDR3, taken from reference TRBV7-2 and TRBJ2-7): GAGVSQSPSNKVTEKGKDVELRCDPISGHTALYWYRQSLGQGLEFLIYFQGNSAPDKSGLPSDRFSAERTGGSVSTLTIQRTQQEDSAVYLCASSTTSKGAEQYFGPGTRLTVT.

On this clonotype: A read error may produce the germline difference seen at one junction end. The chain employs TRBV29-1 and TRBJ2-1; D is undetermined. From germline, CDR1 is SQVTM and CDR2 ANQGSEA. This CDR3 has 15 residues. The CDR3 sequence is CSAEIWDCSYNEQFF. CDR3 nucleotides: TGCAGCGCTGAAATTTGGGATTGCTCCTACAATGAGCAGTTCTTC.

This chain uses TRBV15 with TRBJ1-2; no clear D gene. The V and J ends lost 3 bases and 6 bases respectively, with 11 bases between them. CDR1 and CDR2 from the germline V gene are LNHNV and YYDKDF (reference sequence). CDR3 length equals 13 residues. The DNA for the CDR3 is TGTGCCACCAGCAGCCGGGGAGGGAATGGCTACACCTTC. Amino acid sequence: CATSSRGGNGYTF.

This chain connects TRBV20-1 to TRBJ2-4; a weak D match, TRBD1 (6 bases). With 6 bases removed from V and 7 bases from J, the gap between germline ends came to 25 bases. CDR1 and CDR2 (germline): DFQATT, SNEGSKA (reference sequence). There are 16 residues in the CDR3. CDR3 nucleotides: TGCAGTGCCCCGACCGTAACAGGGAGTGGTTCTAACATTCAGTACTTC. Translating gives CSAPTVTGSGSNIQYF.

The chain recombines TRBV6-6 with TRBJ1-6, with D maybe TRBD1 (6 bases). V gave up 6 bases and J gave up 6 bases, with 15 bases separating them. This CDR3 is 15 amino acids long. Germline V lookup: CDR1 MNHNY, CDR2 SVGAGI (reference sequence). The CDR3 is CASSSTGQGNSPLHF. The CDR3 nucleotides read TGTGCCAGCAGCTCCACAGGGCAGGGTAATTCACCCCTCCACTTT.

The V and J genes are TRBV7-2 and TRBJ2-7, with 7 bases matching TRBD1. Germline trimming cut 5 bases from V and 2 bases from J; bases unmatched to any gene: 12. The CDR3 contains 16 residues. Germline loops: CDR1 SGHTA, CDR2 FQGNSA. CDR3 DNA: TGTGCCAGCAGCCCCGGACAGGTCTCCATTACCTACGAGCAGTACTTC. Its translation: CASSPGQVSITYEQYF.

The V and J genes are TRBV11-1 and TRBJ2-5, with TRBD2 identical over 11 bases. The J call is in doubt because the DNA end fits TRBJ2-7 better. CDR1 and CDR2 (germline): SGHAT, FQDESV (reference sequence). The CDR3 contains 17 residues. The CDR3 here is CASSSGLAGEWAYEQYF. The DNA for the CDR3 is TGTGCCAGCAGCTCAGGACTAGCGGGTGAATGGGCCTACGAGCAGTACTTC.

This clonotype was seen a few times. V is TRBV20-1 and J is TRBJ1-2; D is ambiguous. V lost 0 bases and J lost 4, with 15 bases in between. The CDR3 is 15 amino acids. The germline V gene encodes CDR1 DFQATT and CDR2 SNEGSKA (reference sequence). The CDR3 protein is CSARDNVQVFYGYTF. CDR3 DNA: TGCAGTGCTAGAGATAACGTCCAGGTCTTCTATGGCTACACCTTC.